These T cell receptor beta chains were read from a single sample in a study of T cell clusters in autoimmune cytopenias. From its re-call of the multiplex PCR reads, TCRdb lists each CDR3 protein once, without DNA. The sample table sets out roughly 4,700 distinct CDR3 sequences. The data were also submitted as part of a second study, on T cell repertoires in aging, cancer and after chemotherapy.

The specimen sequenced was peripheral blood. The origin of the receptors is a human donor in good health. CDR3s include the opening cysteine and the closing phenylalanine or tryptophan. Fields, in order: V gene, clone size, J gene, CDR3 protein. Part of the rows lack a size; the others show once, few, many or a class for expanded clones.

TRBV4-2	.	TRBJ2-1	CASSQDPPGGPYNEQFF
TRBV19	medium-sized	TRBJ1-5	CASSPARGGRRNQPQHF
TRBV5-1	.	TRBJ2-2	CASSPTGAVPINGELFF
TRBV12-3/TRBV12-4	medium-sized	TRBJ1-2	CASSLQGNYGYTF
TRBV5-1	.	TRBJ2-3	CASSQGGARSGDTQYF
TRBV6-1	medium-sized	TRBJ2-5	CASKPGKQTQYF
TRBV19	.	TRBJ1-2	CASRGGGRVEGGYGYTF
TRBV7-9	.	TRBJ2-1	CASSFKAGDLNEQFF
TRBV15	.	TRBJ2-7	CATSETSGAREQYF
TRBV6-2/TRBV6-3	medium-sized	TRBJ2-1	CASTLRDRGREGQFF
TRBV5-5	.	TRBJ1-2	CASSLTLGQSTYGYTF
TRBV6-6	.	TRBJ1-2	CASAQVHYGYTF
TRBV19	medium-sized	TRBJ2-3	CASSIDLGRFTDTQYF
TRBV5-1	.	TRBJ2-3	CASSLPIRESGDTQYF
TRBV30	medium-sized	TRBJ2-1	CAWTGLVNEQFF
TRBV19	medium-sized	TRBJ2-1	CASSIGGQGYDEQFF
TRBV6-6	.	TRBJ1-6	CASSYVGQGRRSPLHF
TRBV4-3	.	TRBJ2-1	CASSQERRGGVEQFF
TRBV21-1	.	TRBJ2-1	CASGSRQGPPTYNEQFF
TRBV20-1	.	TRBJ2-5	CSAAKPTYSSGLQETQYF
TRBV19	medium-sized	TRBJ1-2	CASSGGPLPYGYTF
TRBV5-4	.	TRBJ2-5	CASSVRDRGQETQYF
TRBV6-2/TRBV6-3	.	TRBJ2-1	CASQRGGRYNEQFF
TRBV5-4	medium-sized	TRBJ2-5	CASSLDGSQETQYF
TRBV20-1	.	TRBJ2-6	CSAGDTGTGSSGANVLTF
TRBV5-1	.	TRBJ1-2	CASAQGVNYGYTF
TRBV5-6	.	TRBJ2-5	CASSLGVGDQETQYF
TRBV29-1	.	TRBJ2-1	CSVTLGSGSYNEQFF
TRBV19	medium-sized	TRBJ2-3	CASSIGLADTQYF
TRBV5-4	medium-sized	TRBJ1-2	CASSSDENYGYTF
TRBV7-9	.	TRBJ1-1	CASSPGQGIRMNTEAFF
TRBV6-6	medium-sized	TRBJ2-1	CASSYEKYNEQFF
TRBV5-6	medium-sized	TRBJ2-7	CASSLDPPGNEQYF
TRBV19	medium-sized	TRBJ2-3	CASSPPGPRTDTQYF
TRBV13	.	TRBJ1-2	CASSLGGLHGYTF
TRBV18	.	TRBJ1-1	CASSPKGEEAEAFF
TRBV5-6	.	TRBJ2-7	CASSEQGYEQYF
TRBV30	.	TRBJ1-2	CAWSVRVSNYGYTF
TRBV12-3/TRBV12-4	medium-sized	TRBJ1-1	CASSTGQGNTEAFF
TRBV6-2/TRBV6-3	.	TRBJ2-1	CASSYSTSGVFSGHNEQFF
TRBV5-1	.	TRBJ2-1	CASSSDSSYNEQFF
TRBV6-1	.	TRBJ2-7	CASTARGSYEQYF
TRBV6-5	large	TRBJ2-2	CASSSFGQGDLYNGELFF
TRBV15	.	TRBJ1-3	CATSRGGHTIYF
TRBV11-1	medium-sized	TRBJ2-1	CASSWTGETSNEQFF
TRBV24-1	.	TRBJ1-1	CATSDSRRGSTEAFF